This section outlines one T cell receptor (beta chain) sequence together with its context. Its antigen remains unknown. The sample is drawn from a study of OX40 agonist ivuxolimab in advanced cancers. Study as a whole: Prior checkpoint blockade (anti-PD-1, anti-PD-L1 or anti-CTLA-4) was permitted; less than 45% had it.

Method: immunoSEQ multiplex PCR; TCRdb's copy keeps in-frame clones and lacks some. Of around 53,000 clones in the sample, about 86% were seen once. General study points: The antigens recognized by the expanded peripheral T cells, that is their antigen specificity, were not determined.

Germline CDR1 is LNHDA and CDR2 is SQIVND (reference sequence). This CDR3 is built from 18 residues. Trimming pared 3 bases from V and 0 bases from J, leaving 20 bases between. The rearrangement uses TRBV19 and TRBJ1-1; D ambiguous. The material sequenced was CD4+ or CD8+ T cells sorted from blood, taken in a trial of the OX40 agonist ivuxolimab. The source of this sequence is an adult with an advanced solid tumor such as melanoma, head and neck, liver or kidney cancer. This CDR3 reads CASSIFGVSGFMNTEAFF. The CDR3 nucleotides read TGTGCCAGTAGTATTTTTGGTGTTTCGGGGTTTATGAACACTGAAGCTTTCTTT.